Only a few counts were recorded for the clone carrying this TCR beta chain. The same CDR3 is also encoded by other DNA sequences in this sample. The method was immunoSEQ multiplex PCR; TCRdb's version includes in-frame clones alone and lacks a portion of them. The data contain about 56,000 clones, roughly nine tenths of them seen just once; the ten biggest clones take up roughly 45%. This record belongs to a study of blood T cell repertoires in COVID-19. The CDR3 totals 14 residues. Germline V lookup: CDR1 SGHDT, CDR2 YYEEEE. Trimming stripped 0 bases from V and 5 bases from J, with 11 bases between. The sample comprised peripheral blood. The receptor's source is a woman aged 55 to 70 with COVID-19, enrolled during active disease. The rearrangement uses TRBV5-6 and TRBJ2-5; D is unresolved. This CDR3 is CASSLASGRETQYF. CDR3 nucleotide sequence: TGTGCCAGCAGCTTGGCCTCAGGTAGGGAGACCCAGTACTTC.